This entry features one T cell receptor (beta chain) sequence. Sequenced by immunoSEQ multiplex PCR; TCRdb stores in-frame clones only, minus some. The table includes some 2.1 million clones, 80% to 95% detected once. Losses at the gene ends were 4 bases for V and 6 bases for J; bases not matched to a gene: 8. CDR3 length: 15 residues. Germline V gene lookup returns CDR1 SEHNR and CDR2 FQNEAQ (reference sequence). This entry belongs to a study of shared clonotypes between healthy human individuals. The overall study: A couple of female and a few male donors aged 18 to 49 were enrolled.

Naive CD8 cells lacked CD45RO, underwent positive selection for CCR7 and left out terminally differentiated effector memory CD45RA+ cells. Source material: naive CD8+ T cells from PBMCs. The TCR sequence derives from a man younger than 30 in good health. Some clones in this sample may be carry-over from other donors' samples. This sequence joins TRBV7-9 and TRBJ1-1; 10 bases are shared with TRBD1. This CDR3 reads CASSSPGQGPPEAFF. The CDR3 bases are TGTGCCAGCAGCTCTCCGGGACAGGGGCCTCCTGAAGCTTTCTTT.